These 12 T cell receptor beta chains share one sample of origin, sequenced in a study of blood T cells in healthy people across ages. Then a second PCR, running about 6 to 12 cycles, was carried out with a sample-barcoded 5' primer and a J-beta primer mix. MiXCR was run by TCRdb on the 5' RACE reads, yielding one entry per CDR3 protein. The sample lists 1.5 million to 2 million distinct CDR3 sequences, 28% occurring once. The specimen sequenced was blood. Receptors were obtained from a woman under 40 in good health.

The chain links TRBV12-3 or TRBV12-4 to TRBJ2-3, with 8 bases identical to TRBD1. V was pared by 4 bases and J by 0 bases, with 15 bases of the junction left unmatched. This CDR3 contains 19 residues. The CDR3 spells CASSSPLGTGQGSTDTQYF. The DNA for the CDR3 is TGTGCCAGCAGTTCACCCTTAGGGACAGGCCAAGGAAGCACAGATACGCAGTATTTT.

V and J are TRBV28 and TRBJ2-7; D perhaps matches TRBD2 (6 bases). Germline lookup yields CDR1 MDHEN and CDR2 SYDVKM. V dropped 3 bases and J dropped 0 bases, with 15 bases sitting between them. CDR3 length: 16 amino acids. The CDR3 nucleotides are TGTGCCAGCAGTTTCTCTAGCGCTGCGAGCTCCTACGAGCAGTACTTC. The encoded protein is CASSFSSAASSYEQYF.

This clonotype was detected only a few times. The chain recombines TRBV2 with TRBJ1-2; no reliable D call. The V gene's germline CDR1 is SNHLY and CDR2 FYNNEI. Trimming removed 8 bases from V and 1 base from J, with 17 bases in between. The length of the CDR3 is 15 residues. CDR3 sequence reads: CASPIGREVNYGYTF. The CDR3, as DNA: TGTGCCAGCCCCATCGGTAGGGAGGTTAACTATGGCTACACCTTC.

This clonotype appeared many times. The chain joins TRBV6-1 to TRBJ2-5; D is undetermined. The CDR3 extends over 14 amino acids. Germline V gene lookup returns CDR1 MNHNS and CDR2 SASEGT. Trimming removed 1 base from V and 4 bases from J, with 10 bases in between. In nucleotides, the CDR3 is TGTGCCAGCAGTGAAGGGTGGGGTGGAGAGACCCAGTACTTC. Protein sequence: CASSEGWGGETQYF.

This clonotype was counted only a few times. The V and J genes are TRBV5-1 and TRBJ1-2; D might be TRBD1 (6 bases). V was shortened by 4 bases and J by 2 bases, with 15 bases between the two germline ends. The CDR3 spans 15 residues. Germline V gives CDR1 SGHRS, CDR2 YFSETQ. CDR3 sequence reads: CASSVSGDPNYGYTF. CDR3 nucleotide sequence: TGCGCCAGCAGCGTATCAGGGGACCCCAACTATGGCTACACCTTC.

The J gene is TRBJ2-7, the V gene TRBV5-6; tentative D call: TRBD2 (6 bases). The CDR3 totals 15 residues. V lost 1 base, J lost 7 bases, and 18 bases lay in between. Germline V CDR1 and CDR2: SGHDT, YYEEEE. CDR3 amino acids: CASSLQGLDEKEQYF. CDR3 nucleotide sequence: TGTGCCAGCAGCTTGCAGGGACTTGATGAGAAAGAGCAGTACTTC.

The rearrangement uses TRBV5-1 and TRBJ1-1; D gene ambiguous. Per germline, CDR1 SGHRS and CDR2 YFSETQ. This CDR3 region has 14 residues. Trimming shortened V by 4 bases and J by 5 bases, and 15 bases separated the two germline ends. CDR3 sequence (DNA): TGCGCCAGCAGCCAAGATGGGCGGTGGACTGAAGCTTTCTTT. Translating it yields CASSQDGRWTEAFF.

For this clonotype: One end of the junction varies from germline; a read error may be responsible. The CDR3 spells CVSSAGFGYTF. As DNA, the CDR3 is TGTGTCAGCAGTGCAGGGTTTGGCTACACCTTC. This sequence joins TRBV12-3 or TRBV12-4 and TRBJ1-2; TRBD1 is a possible D gene (5 bases). The CDR3 totals 11 residues.

This clonotype was counted many times. The CDR3 DNA is TGCAGCGTTGGGGGACCGGGACAGGGGGACGAGCAGTACTTC. It translates to CSVGGPGQGDEQYF. The rearrangement links TRBV29-1 to TRBJ2-7; 11 bases are shared with TRBD1. J gave up 5 bases and V 4 bases, and 7 bases lay outside the gene matches. Looked up from germline, CDR1 is SQVTM and CDR2 is ANQGSEA. The CDR3 is 14 residues long.

This clonotype was recorded at least ten times. The V and J genes are TRBV5-1 and TRBJ1-2, with 7 bases matching TRBD1. V lost 4 bases, J lost 0 bases, and 3 bases stayed unmatched. Germline values: CDR1 SGHRS, CDR2 YFSETQ. The CDR3 has 14 residues. In DNA, the CDR3 is TGCGCCAGCAGCGCACAGGGGACTAACTATGGCTACACCTTC. Translation: CASSAQGTNYGYTF.

This clonotype was detected a few times. The chain has TRBV2 and TRBJ2-7; D ambiguous. V lost 4 bases and J lost 5, with 15 bases in between. CDR1 and CDR2 from the germline V gene are SNHLY and FYNNEI. The CDR3 has 14 amino acids. The CDR3 DNA follows: TGTGCCAGCAGTGTATCAGGATTAGATAACGAGCAGTACTTC. This translates into CASSVSGLDNEQYF.

This clonotype showed up many times. CDR3: CASSALPYEQYF. The CDR3 DNA follows: TGCGCCAGCAGCGCCCTCCCCTACGAGCAGTACTTC. This chain links TRBV5-1 with TRBJ2-7; D not resolved. Per germline, CDR1 SGHRS and CDR2 YFSETQ. V was cut by 4 bases and J by 2 bases, with 7 bases left in between. The CDR3 is made up of 12 amino acids. The whole variable domain, filled in from reference TRBV5-1 and TRBJ2-7, reads KAGVTQTPRYLIKTRGQQVTLSCSPISGHRSVSWYQQTPGQGLQFLFEYFSETQRNKGNFPGRFSGRQFSNSRSEMNVSTLELGDSALYLCASSALPYEQYFGPGTRLTVT.